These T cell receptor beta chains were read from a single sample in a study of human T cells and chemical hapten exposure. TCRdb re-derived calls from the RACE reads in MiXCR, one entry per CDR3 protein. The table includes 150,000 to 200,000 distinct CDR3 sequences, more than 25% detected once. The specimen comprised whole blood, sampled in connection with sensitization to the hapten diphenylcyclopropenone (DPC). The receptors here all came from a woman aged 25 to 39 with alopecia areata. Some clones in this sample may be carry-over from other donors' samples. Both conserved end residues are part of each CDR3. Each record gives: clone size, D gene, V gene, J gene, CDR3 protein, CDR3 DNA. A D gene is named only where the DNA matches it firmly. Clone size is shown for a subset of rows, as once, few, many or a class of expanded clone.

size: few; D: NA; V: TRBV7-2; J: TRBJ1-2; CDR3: CASSLWYGYTF; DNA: TGTGCCAGCAGCTTATGGTATGGCTACACCTTC
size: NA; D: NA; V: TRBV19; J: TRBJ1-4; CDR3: CASSIQFNEKLFF; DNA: TGTGCCAGTAGTATACAGTTTAATGAAAAACTGTTTTTT
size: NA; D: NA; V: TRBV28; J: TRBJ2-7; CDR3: CASDGPPKTGSLTQQYF; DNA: TGTGCCAGCGATGGCCCGCCCAAGACAGGATCCCTTACGCAGCAGTACTTC
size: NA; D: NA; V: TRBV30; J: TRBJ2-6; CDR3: CAWSVSGANVLTF; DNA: TGTGCCTGGAGTGTCTCTGGGGCCAACGTCCTGACTTTC
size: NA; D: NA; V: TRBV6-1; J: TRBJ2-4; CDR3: CASTRPGAKNIQYF; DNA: TGTGCCAGCACACGTCCGGGGGCCAAAAACATTCAGTACTTC
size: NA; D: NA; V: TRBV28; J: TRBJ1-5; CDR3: CASSSQQGFQPQHF; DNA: TGTGCCAGCAGTTCCCAACAGGGTTTTCAGCCCCAGCATTTT
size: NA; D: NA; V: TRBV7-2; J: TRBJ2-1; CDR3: CASSLVITTSDEQFF; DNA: TGTGCCAGCAGCTTAGTCATAACTACCTCTGATGAGCAGTTCTTC
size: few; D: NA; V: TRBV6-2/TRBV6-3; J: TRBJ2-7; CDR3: CASSYSGAVQQYF; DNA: TGTGCCAGCAGTTACTCGGGCGCGGTGCAGCAGTACTTC
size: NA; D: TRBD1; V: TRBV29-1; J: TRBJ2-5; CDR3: CSVTPRQGGTETQYF; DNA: TGCAGCGTGACCCCTAGACAGGGTGGTACAGAGACCCAGTACTTC
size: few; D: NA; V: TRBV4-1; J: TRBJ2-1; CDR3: CASSQDRLYF; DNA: TGCGCCAGCAGCCAAGATCGACTCTACTTC
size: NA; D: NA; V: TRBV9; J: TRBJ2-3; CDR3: CASSADLDGTQYF; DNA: TGTGCCAGCAGCGCCGACTTGGACGGTACGCAGTATTTT
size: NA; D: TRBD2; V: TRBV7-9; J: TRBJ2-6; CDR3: CASSPRLAGNSGANVLTF; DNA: TGTGCCAGCAGCCCTCGACTAGCGGGAAACTCTGGGGCCAACGTCCTGACTTTC
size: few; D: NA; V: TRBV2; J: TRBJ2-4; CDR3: CASTWDGGQNIQYF; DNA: TGTGCCAGTACGTGGGACGGGGGACAAAACATTCAGTACTTC
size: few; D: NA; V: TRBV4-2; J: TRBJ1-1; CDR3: CASSPLGDTEAFF; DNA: TGTGCCAGCAGCCCCCTTGGGGACACTGAAGCTTTCTTT
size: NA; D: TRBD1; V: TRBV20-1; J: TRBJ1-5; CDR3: CSTHRGPSQPQHF; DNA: TGCAGTACACACAGGGGCCCGTCTCAGCCCCAGCATTTT
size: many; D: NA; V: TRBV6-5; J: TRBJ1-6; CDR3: CASSYGQNNSPLHF; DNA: TGTGCCAGCAGTTACGGACAGAATAATTCACCCCTCCACTTT
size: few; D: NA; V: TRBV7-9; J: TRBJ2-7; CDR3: CAGQDIDEQYF; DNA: TGTGCGGGCCAGGACATTGACGAGCAGTACTTC
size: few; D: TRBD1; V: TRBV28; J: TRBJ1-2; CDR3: CASSGDRGYTF; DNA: TGTGCCAGCAGTGGGGACAGAGGCTACACCTTC
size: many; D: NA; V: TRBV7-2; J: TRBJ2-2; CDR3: CASSGGGYTGELFF; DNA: TGTGCCAGCAGCGGAGGGGGTTACACCGGGGAGCTGTTTTTT
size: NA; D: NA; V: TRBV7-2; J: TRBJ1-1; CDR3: CASSTQGSNTEAFF; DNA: TGTGCCAGCAGCACACAGGGCTCGAACACTGAAGCTTTCTTT
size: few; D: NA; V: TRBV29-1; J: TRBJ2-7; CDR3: CSVEEQFEQYF; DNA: TGCAGCGTTGAAGAACAGTTCGAGCAGTACTTC
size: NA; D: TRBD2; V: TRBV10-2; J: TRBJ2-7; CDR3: CASSESVGVAGGPKPYEQYF; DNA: TGCGCCAGCAGTGAGTCGGTCGGGGTAGCGGGAGGTCCTAAACCCTACGAGCAGTACTTC
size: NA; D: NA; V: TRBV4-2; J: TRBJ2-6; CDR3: CASSRGDPGANVLTF; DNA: TGTGCCAGCAGCCGAGGGGATCCTGGGGCCAACGTCCTGACTTTC
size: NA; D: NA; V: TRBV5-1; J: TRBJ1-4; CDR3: CASSQDHLAGEKLFF; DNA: TGCGCCAGCAGCCAGGACCACCTTGCGGGGGAAAAACTGTTTTTT
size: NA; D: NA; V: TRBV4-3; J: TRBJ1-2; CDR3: CASSQDDVGNYGYTF; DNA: TGCGCCAGCAGCCAAGATGATGTCGGAAACTATGGCTACACCTTC
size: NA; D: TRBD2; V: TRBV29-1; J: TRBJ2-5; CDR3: CSVEAPSGRASAQYF; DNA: TGCAGCGTTGAAGCCCCTAGCGGGAGGGCCTCGGCCCAGTACTTC
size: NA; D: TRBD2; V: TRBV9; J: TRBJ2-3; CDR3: CASSPKGAGVRDTQYF; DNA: TGTGCCAGCAGCCCGAAGGGAGCGGGGGTCCGGGATACGCAGTATTTT
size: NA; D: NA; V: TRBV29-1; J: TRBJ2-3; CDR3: CSTALGLSTDTQYF; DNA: TGCAGCACTGCGTTGGGGCTTAGCACAGATACGCAGTATTTT
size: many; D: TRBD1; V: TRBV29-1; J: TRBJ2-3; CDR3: CSVILGQGADTQYF; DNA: TGCAGCGTTATACTCGGACAGGGAGCAGATACGCAGTATTTT
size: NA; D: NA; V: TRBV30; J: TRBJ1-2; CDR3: CAWSDYGYTF; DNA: TGTGCCTGGAGTGACTATGGCTACACCTTC
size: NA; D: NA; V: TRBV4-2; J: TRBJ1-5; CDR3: CASSQDPNQPQHF; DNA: TGTGCCAGCAGCCAAGATCCCAATCAGCCCCAGCATTTT
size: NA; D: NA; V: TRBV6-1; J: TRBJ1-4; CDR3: CASSNEKLFF; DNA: TGTGCCAGTTCTAATGAAAAACTGTTTTTT
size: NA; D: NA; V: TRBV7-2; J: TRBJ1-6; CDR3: CASSPDGGNSPLHF; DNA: TGTGCCAGCAGCCCTGACGGGGGTAATTCACCCCTCCACTTT
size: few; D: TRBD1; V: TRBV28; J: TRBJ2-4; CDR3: CASSFLEDRENIQYF; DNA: TGTGCCAGCAGTTTTCTCGAGGACAGGGAAAACATTCAGTACTTC
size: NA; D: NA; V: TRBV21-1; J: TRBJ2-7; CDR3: CAKETFLRAWAEQYF; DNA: TGTGCCAAGGAGACATTTTTAAGGGCGTGGGCCGAGCAGTACTTC
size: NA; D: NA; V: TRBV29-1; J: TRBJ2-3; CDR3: CSVRWTDTQYF; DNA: TGCAGCGTCAGGTGGACAGATACGCAGTATTTT
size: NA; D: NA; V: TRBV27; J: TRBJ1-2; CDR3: CASTQIPQGTYGYTF; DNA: TGTGCCAGCACCCAAATACCCCAGGGAACCTATGGCTACACCTTC
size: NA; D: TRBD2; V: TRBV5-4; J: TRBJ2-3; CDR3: CASSPGLASSDTQYF; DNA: TGTGCCAGCAGCCCGGGACTAGCGTCCTCAGATACGCAGTATTTT
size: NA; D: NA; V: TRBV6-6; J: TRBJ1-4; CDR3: CASSYRATNEKLFF; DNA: TGTGCCAGCAGTTACAGGGCAACTAATGAAAAACTGTTTTTT
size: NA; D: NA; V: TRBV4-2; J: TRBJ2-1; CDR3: CASSHEPRGEQFF; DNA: TGTGCCAGCAGCCACGAACCCCGGGGTGAGCAGTTCTTC
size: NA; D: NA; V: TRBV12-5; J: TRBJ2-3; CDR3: CASGFSSAFTDTQYF; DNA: TGTGCTAGTGGTTTTAGTAGCGCATTCACAGATACGCAGTATTTT
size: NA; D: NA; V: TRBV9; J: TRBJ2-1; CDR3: CASSVDKGPPWNEQFF; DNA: TGTGCCAGCAGCGTAGATAAAGGGCCCCCTTGGAATGAGCAGTTCTTC
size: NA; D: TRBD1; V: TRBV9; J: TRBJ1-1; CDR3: CASSVYPGQGYEAFF; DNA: TGTGCCAGCAGCGTGTATCCGGGACAGGGATATGAAGCTTTCTTT
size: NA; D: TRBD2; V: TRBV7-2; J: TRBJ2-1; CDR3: CASSSWTSGGFEQFF; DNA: TGTGCCAGCAGCTCCTGGACTAGCGGGGGTTTTGAGCAGTTCTTC
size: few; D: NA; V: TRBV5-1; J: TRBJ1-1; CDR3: CASRTSMNTEAFF; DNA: TGCGCCAGCAGGACATCCATGAACACTGAAGCTTTCTTT
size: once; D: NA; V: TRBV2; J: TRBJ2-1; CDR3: CASSDTRPNEQFF; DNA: TGTGCCAGCAGTGACACTAGACCCAATGAGCAGTTCTTC